Reported below is one T cell receptor beta chain. As yet, its antigen is unknown. These data belong to a study of blood T cells in healthy people across ages. Study outcomes and limitations: Higher diversity, along with more naive CD4+ cells, distinguished long-lived donors from aged donors.

For the second PCR, which ran for 7 to 11 cycles, a sample-barcoded 5' primer and a J-beta primer mix were used. A template-switch adaptor with 12 random nucleotides tagged each cDNA molecule. TCRdb itself ran the 5' RACE reads through MiXCR, one entry per CDR3 protein. The table includes 1,300,000 or so distinct CDR3 sequences, approximately 59% detected once. The origin of this receptor is a man aged 18 to 29 in good health. Sequencing was carried out using blood.

CDR3 bases: TGTGCCAGCAGCTTCTGGACTAGCGGGCACCTGAAGCCTCGAACACCGGCTGAGCTGTTTTTT. Encoded protein: CASSFWTSGHLKPRTPAELFF. This chain links TRBV5-8 with TRBJ2-2; 11 bases line up with TRBD2. V was clipped by 2 bases and J by 11 bases; unmatched bases: 26. The CDR3 runs 21 residues. Germline assignment: CDR1 SGHTS and CDR2 YDEGEE.